Presented here are 4 T cell receptor beta chains from one specimen sequenced in a study of CD8 T cells in Susac syndrome. Random hexamers were used to reverse transcribe 0.5 to 1 ug of RNA. A single record per CDR3 protein comes from TCRdb applying MiXCR to the immunoSEQ multiplex PCR reads. The data contain approximately 190,000 distinct CDR3 sequences, more than 90% of them singletons. The material sequenced was CD4+ T cells from PBMCs. These receptors all stem from a human donor with Susac syndrome.

The rearrangement links TRBV4-1 to TRBJ2-7; weak D call: TRBD1 (7 bases). V shed 4 bases and J shed 5 bases, with 18 bases lying between them. The CDR3 has 15 amino acids. Germline CDR1 and CDR2: MGHRA and YSYEKL. CDR3 amino acids: CASSRIQGGRNEQYF. CDR3 in DNA: TGCGCCAGCAGCCGTATTCAGGGGGGAAGGAACGAGCAGTACTTC.

The chain joins TRBV5-1 to TRBJ2-7, with D uncertain. V was pared by 0 bases and J by 9 bases, with 10 bases between. This CDR3 spans 12 amino acids. Germline CDR1 is SGHRS and CDR2 is YFSETQ. This CDR3 reads CASSLEGQVQYF. As DNA, the CDR3 is TGCGCCAGCAGCTTGGAGGGCCAGGTGCAGTACTTC.

The rearrangement joins TRBV2 to TRBJ1-5; D not resolved. This CDR3 comprises 14 residues. CDR1 and CDR2 from the germline V gene are SNHLY and FYNNEI. The ends were cut back, 2 bases at V and 4 bases at J, with 9 bases in the middle. The CDR3 bases are TGTGCCAGCAGTGAACACAGCAGAAATCAGCCCCAGCATTTT. Translated, it gives CASSEHSRNQPQHF.

The genes are TRBV4-1 and TRBJ1-2; the match to TRBD1 covers 7 bases. CDR3 length: 14 residues. Germline V CDR1 and CDR2: MGHRA, YSYEKL. Germline trimming cut 2 bases from V and 5 bases from J; bases unmatched to any gene: 5. The CDR3 DNA sequence: TGCGCCAGCAGCCAAACGGGACAGTTTTATGGCTACACCTTC. As protein: CASSQTGQFYGYTF.